This T cell receptor beta chain emerged from a study of beta chain features in type 1 diabetes (dated by TCRdb to 2016 to 2018). In terms of the full investigation: Mean age, gender distribution, total cell number and subset yield did not differ between patients and healthy donors. A total of roughly 110 million sorted cells were examined across all samples, and the number of cells per subset was strongly correlated with RNA yield. The study compared TCRB repertoires of sorted circulating CD4+ T cell subsets between recently diagnosed type 1 diabetes patients and matched healthy donors. Regulatory and stem cell-like memory subsets were obtained from only 8 patients and about eight healthy donors, while naive and central memory subsets were obtained from all 30 or so donors.

CDR1 and CDR2 (SGHRS, YFSETQ) derive from the germline V gene. Trimming removed 4 bases from V and 4 bases from J; the gene matches leave 14 bases unexplained. From the cysteine up to the phenylalanine, the CDR3 has a length of 17 residues. Only the CDR3 region is kept as DNA, spanning 51 bases read in frame from base 1. All of the isolated RNA was reverse transcribed with the High Capacity cDNA Reverse Transcription Kit, so expressed TCRB transcripts were sequenced. Naive, central memory and regulatory T cell samples underwent deep immunoSEQ sequencing, averaging roughly 3.3 million total reads per sample. Sorted cells were lysed in RLT buffer, and RNA was extracted using DNase-treated RNeasy Micro or Mini kits according to cell number. To prevent cross-contamination, each cell subset was processed individually, whereas patient and healthy donor samples were processed jointly. The immunoSEQ multiplex PCR was used to amplify TCRB sequences from cDNA, generating 87-bp fragments that spanned the CDR3 region. Amplicons were sequenced on the Illumina HiSeq platform. On the authors' methods: PCR bias was computationally corrected using synthetic template baselines, reads within Hamming distance 2 were collapsed, and singletons that could not be merged were discarded. Reads were aligned against IMGT so that V, D and J genes, CDR3 length and insertions or deletions at six rearrangement sites could be assigned. Within each subset, clonotype counts were normalized to the number of sorted cells before true diversity and Gini coefficients were calculated with the tcR R package. The overlap coefficient, calculated on TCRB nucleotide sequences, was used to measure repertoire sharing. This immuneACCESS table, as held by TCRdb, lists in-frame sequences with V and J called but not all clones. Of the missing ones, under half trace to an unresolved V gene in checked studies; the others have no known cause. V, J and clone size were drawn from that table, and D and trimming were deduced from the DNA. The sample profile shows hundreds of thousands of clones; 14% of them were found once. The top ten constitute more than 6.5% of the sample.

This clone turned up a few times. Its specific antigen is unknown. No base quality information exists; no much larger clone differs at one position. The research as a whole found: PCR might favor shorter templates, but patient and control samples were amplified and corrected together, so any skew would affect both groups equally. Because cDNA rather than genomic DNA was sequenced, highly expressing activated cells could have been over-represented, although no difference in activation and CD3 levels was found between groups. HLA sub-analyses involved small numbers of individuals, so any influence of HLA type on TCRB rearrangement remained unresolved. Naive, central memory and regulatory TCRB repertoires appeared to be more alike among patients than among healthy donors. Patients with type 1 diabetes made fewer insertions and deleted more nucleotides at VDJ recombination sites, implying thymic rearrangement abnormalities. In all four CD4+ subsets, TCRB CDR3 length was moderately but significantly shorter in type 1 diabetes patients.

A single peripheral blood draw of approximately 110 mL on average was collected from each donor into heparinised tubes. A BD FACSAria II and a panel including CD45RO, CCR7, CD25, CD127, CD95 and CD27 were used to sort naive, central memory, regulatory and stem cell-like memory CD4+ T cells. All sorted populations exceeded 95% purity. PBMCs were isolated immediately by Lymphoprep density gradient centrifugation and stained directly without culture. So that batch effects would be minimized, each experiment stained and sorted samples in pairs, pairing one healthy donor with one patient. Sequencing input: central memory CD4+ T cells from blood. The sequence joins TRBV5-1 to TRBJ2-5, and TRBD1 matches 9 of the central bases. This clonotype was obtained from a man aged 25 to 40 in good health. The encoded CDR3 is CASSPGQGSLTLETQYF. The bases read TGCGCCAGCAGCCCGGGACAGGGCAGTTTAACGTTAGAGACCCAGTACTTC.